This TCR beta chain originates from a study of CD4+ T cells in melanoma. The germline V gene encodes CDR1 SGHVS and CDR2 FNYEAQ. Trimming stripped 5 bases from V and 4 bases from J, with 18 bases between. The CDR3 totals 16 residues. Clones were read by immunoSEQ multiplex PCR, and TCRdb kept only the in-frame ones, dropping some. The sample carries approximately 20,000 clones, over 75% recorded once. The rearrangement uses TRBV7-6 and TRBJ1-3; D is uncertain. This clonotype was sampled from a human donor with melanoma. The sequenced sample was cells from a culture (not recorded whether cultured in vitro). Here the CDR3 reads CASSRRFQAGGNTIYF. The CDR3 coding sequence is TGTGCCAGCAGCCGTCGGTTTCAGGCCGGAGGAAACACCATATATTTT.